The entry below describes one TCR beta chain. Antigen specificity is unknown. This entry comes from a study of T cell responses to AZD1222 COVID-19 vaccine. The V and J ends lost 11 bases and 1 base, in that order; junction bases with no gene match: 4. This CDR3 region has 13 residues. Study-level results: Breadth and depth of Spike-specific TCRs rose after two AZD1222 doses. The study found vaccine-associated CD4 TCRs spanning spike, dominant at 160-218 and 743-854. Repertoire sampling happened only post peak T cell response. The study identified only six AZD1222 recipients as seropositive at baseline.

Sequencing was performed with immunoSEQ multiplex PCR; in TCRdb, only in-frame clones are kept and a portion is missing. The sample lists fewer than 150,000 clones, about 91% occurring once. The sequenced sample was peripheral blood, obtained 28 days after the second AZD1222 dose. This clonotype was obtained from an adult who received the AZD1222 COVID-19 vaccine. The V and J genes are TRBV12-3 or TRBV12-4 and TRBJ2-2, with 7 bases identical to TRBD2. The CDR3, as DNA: TGTGCCGGGAGGGTCGGGAACACCGGGGAGCTGTTTTTT. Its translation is CAGRVGNTGELFF.